This T cell receptor (beta chain) originates from a study of blood T cell repertoires in COVID-19. On the study more broadly: The study drew acute and convalescent COVID-19 samples from the United States, Italy and Spain. Sample material is recorded as cDNA or gDNA derived from T cells, B-cell-depleted T cells, or PBMCs.

The Seattle site enrolled patients during active infection and followed them longitudinally. Original processing methods: Amplification from reference gene primers served as the basis for estimated nucleated cell counts. Sequencing used immunoSEQ multiplex PCR; TCRdb keeps in-frame clones, though not all of them. The DNA gave D and trimming, while V, J and clone size come from that table. The table lists roughly 300,000 clones, approximately 90% of them singletons. Trimming at V came to 5 bases and at J to 3 bases, leaving 10 bases not matched to a gene. The germline V gene has CDR1 SEHNR and CDR2 FQNEAQ (reference sequence). The length of the CDR3 is 16 residues.

The material sequenced was peripheral blood. This TCR was recovered from a woman in her twenties or thirties with COVID-19, enrolled during active disease. This sequence joins TRBV7-9 and TRBJ2-3, with TRBD2 matching 8 bases. The CDR3 sequence: CASSPLGTSMTDTQYF. DNA of the CDR3: TGTGCCAGCAGCCCACTCGGGACTAGTATGACAGATACGCAGTATTTT.